The clone carrying this T cell receptor beta chain was picked up a small number of times. Trimming pared 4 bases from V and 4 bases from J, leaving 14 bases between. The germline gives CDR1 SGHRS, CDR2 YFSETQ. The CDR3 runs to 14 residues. The entry originates in a study of T-cell reconstitution after alpha-beta-depleted transplantation in children. TCRbeta library construction was performed incorporating unique molecular identifiers. MiXCR was run by TCRdb on the PCR reads, yielding one entry per CDR3 protein. Of about 270,000 distinct CDR3 sequences listed, approximately 9.6% were seen once; the top ten hold around a tenth.

Sample: PBMCs from the stem cell graft donor, taken from the stem cell graft. The receptor was isolated from a human donor who donated a stem cell graft to a child with SCID. The chain employs TRBV5-1 and TRBJ1-1; no reliable D call. The CDR3 reads CASSPEGYGTEAFF. In nucleotides, the CDR3 is TGCGCCAGCAGCCCTGAAGGATATGGCACTGAAGCTTTCTTT.